Listed below are T cell receptor beta chains from one sample, sequenced in a study of graft-versus-host responses after intestinal transplantation. Produced via immunoSEQ multiplex PCR; TCRdb's table is partial and in-frame only. The data contain about 130,000 clones, approximately 90% of them singletons. Antigen specificity for these receptors is unknown. The material sequenced was unstimulated CD4+ T cells sorted from spleen or lymph node cells, taken before intestinal transplant. The receptor source for this set is a human donor who received an intestinal transplant. The CDR3 runs from the conserved cysteine through the conserved F or W.

V gene	J gene	CDR3 protein
TRBV5-1	TRBJ1-2	CASSLAAGGNYGYTF
TRBV11-2	TRBJ2-5	CASSLVVGATETQYF
TRBV15	TRBJ2-2	CATSRVRETGELFF
TRBV9	TRBJ2-7	CASRDRGEPGHEQYF
TRBV27	TRBJ2-1	CASKPPSGSYNEQFF
TRBV5-1	TRBJ1-2	CASSLGQGNTF
TRBV7-9	TRBJ1-1	CASSYSSYTPNTEAFF
TRBV9	TRBJ1-6	CASSAEQGYNSPLHF
TRBV7-9	TRBJ2-1	CASSPIRGGGYNEQFF
TRBV7-9	TRBJ2-6	CASSLGRTGANVLTF
TRBV7-9	TRBJ2-3	CAGQRGGGTDTQYF
TRBV7-9	TRBJ1-1	CASSQGTEAFF
TRBV7-9	TRBJ2-3	CASSFSQYTQYF
TRBV7-9	TRBJ1-1	CASSPITGLMNTEAFF
TRBV6-6	TRBJ2-6	CASSPTGPGANVLTF
TRBV7-3	TRBJ2-3	CASSLTCSSTDTQYF
TRBV4-2	TRBJ2-7	CASSQQLAGINEQYF
TRBV18	TRBJ2-7	CASSPGTGASYEQYF
TRBV10-3	TRBJ2-3	CAISWQGTDTQYF
TRBV10-3	TRBJ2-1	CAISVSGRRGSYNEQFF
TRBV30	TRBJ1-1	CAWSSGGATAAFF
TRBV7-9	TRBJ2-1	CASSTGGAYNEQFF
TRBV7-6	TRBJ2-5	CASSLIGTGRGQETQYF
TRBV7-6	TRBJ1-5	CASSSTNRVDQPQHF
TRBV10-3	TRBJ1-1	CASKKTGATEAFF
TRBV14	TRBJ2-3	CASSQADTQYF
TRBV6-5	TRBJ2-7	CASRKQGSSYEQYF
TRBV7-9	TRBJ2-2	CASSLVATNTGELFF
TRBV19	TRBJ1-2	CASSIRAGLSGYGYTF
TRBV2	TRBJ2-7	CASTEGDYYYEQYF